This T cell receptor (beta chain) was sequenced for a study of beta chain features in type 1 diabetes. Study-level points and caveats: Patients showed naive, central memory and Treg TCRB repertoires that appeared more similar than those of healthy donors. Patients with type 1 diabetes carried fewer insertions and had more deletions at their VDJ junctions. Shorter TCRB CDR3s, moderately but significantly so, marked every one of the four CD4+ subsets in Type 1 diabetes patients.

Sequencing targeted expressed TCRB transcripts, as all isolated RNA had been reverse transcribed. Profiling relied on immunoSEQ multiplex PCR, and the TCRdb table lists in-frame clones only, not all of them. The data hold about 300,000 clones, with about 8.5% observed a single time. J was trimmed by 3 bases and V by 5 bases; bases with no gene match: 8. Germline CDR1 is ENHRY and CDR2 is SYGVKD. The CDR3 covers 15 residues. This clone was detected many times. What it binds is not known. Post-sort purity exceeded 98% for all sorted populations. The sequence was collected from a woman in her late teens or twenties in good health. Material for sequencing was central memory CD4+ T cells from blood. The V and J genes are TRBV10-3 and TRBJ2-7; 9 bases line up with TRBD1. CDR3 in DNA: TGTGCCATCAGTCCGGGACAGGGTCACCTCTACGAGCAGTACTTC. Amino acids: CAISPGQGHLYEQYF.